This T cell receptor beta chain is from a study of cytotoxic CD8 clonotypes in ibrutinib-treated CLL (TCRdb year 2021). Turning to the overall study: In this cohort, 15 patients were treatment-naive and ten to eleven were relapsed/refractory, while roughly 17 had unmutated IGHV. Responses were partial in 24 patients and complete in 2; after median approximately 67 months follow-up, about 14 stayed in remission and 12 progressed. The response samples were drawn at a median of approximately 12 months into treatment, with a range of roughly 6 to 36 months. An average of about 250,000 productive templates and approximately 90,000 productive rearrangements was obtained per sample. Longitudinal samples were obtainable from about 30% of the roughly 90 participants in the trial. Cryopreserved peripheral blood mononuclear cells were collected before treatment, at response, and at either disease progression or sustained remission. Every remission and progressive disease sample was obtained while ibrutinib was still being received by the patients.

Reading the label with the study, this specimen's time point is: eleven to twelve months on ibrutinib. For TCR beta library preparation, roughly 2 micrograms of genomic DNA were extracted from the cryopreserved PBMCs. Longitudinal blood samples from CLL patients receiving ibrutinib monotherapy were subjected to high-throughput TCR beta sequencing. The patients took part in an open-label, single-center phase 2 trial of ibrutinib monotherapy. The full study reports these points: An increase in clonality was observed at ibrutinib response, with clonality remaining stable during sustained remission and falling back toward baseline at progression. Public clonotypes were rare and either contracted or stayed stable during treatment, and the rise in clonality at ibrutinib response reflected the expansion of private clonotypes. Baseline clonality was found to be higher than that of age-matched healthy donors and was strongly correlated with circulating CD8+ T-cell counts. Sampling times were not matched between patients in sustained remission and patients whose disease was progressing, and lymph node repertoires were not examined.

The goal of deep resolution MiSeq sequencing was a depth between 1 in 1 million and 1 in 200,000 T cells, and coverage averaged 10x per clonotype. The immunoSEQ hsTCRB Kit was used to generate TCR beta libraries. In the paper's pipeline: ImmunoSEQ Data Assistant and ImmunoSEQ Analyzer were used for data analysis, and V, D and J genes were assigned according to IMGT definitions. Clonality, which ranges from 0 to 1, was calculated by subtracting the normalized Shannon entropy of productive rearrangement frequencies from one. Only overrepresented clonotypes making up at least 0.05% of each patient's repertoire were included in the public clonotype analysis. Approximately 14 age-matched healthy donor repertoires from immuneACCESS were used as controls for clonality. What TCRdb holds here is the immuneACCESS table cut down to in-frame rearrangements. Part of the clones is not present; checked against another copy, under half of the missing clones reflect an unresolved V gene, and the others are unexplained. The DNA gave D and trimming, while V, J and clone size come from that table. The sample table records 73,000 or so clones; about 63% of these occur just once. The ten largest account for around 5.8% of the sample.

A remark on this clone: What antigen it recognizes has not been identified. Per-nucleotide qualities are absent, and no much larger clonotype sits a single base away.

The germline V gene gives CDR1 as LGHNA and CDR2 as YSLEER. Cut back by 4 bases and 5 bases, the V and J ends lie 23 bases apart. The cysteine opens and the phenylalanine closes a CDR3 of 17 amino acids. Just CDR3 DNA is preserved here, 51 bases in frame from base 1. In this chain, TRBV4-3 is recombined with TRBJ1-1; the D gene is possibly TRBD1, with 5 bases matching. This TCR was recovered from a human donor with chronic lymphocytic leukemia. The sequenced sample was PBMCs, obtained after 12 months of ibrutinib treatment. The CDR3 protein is CASSLMLSGVTRTEAFF. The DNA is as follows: TGCGCCAGCAGCCTGATGTTATCGGGGGTGACGCGGACTGAAGCTTTCTTT.